These T cell receptor beta chains were read from a single sample in a study of T cell repertoires in cytomegalovirus infection. These receptors' targets are unknown. TCRdb passed the reads through MiXCR, listing each CDR3 protein once. The table records 450,000 to 650,000 distinct CDR3 sequences, 35% to 50% of them present only once. The sequenced sample was cultured PBMCs, obtained from culture after CMV antigen stimulation. The receptors come from a human donor in good health (CMV status not recorded). Some clones in this sample may be carry-over from other donors' samples. The CDR3 runs from the conserved cysteine through the conserved F or W. A D gene is named only where the DNA matches it firmly. The size of a clone is reported for some rows only, either as once, few or many, or as a class for expanded clones.

>TRBV12-3/TRBV12-4|12|-|-|TRBJ2-3
TGTGCCAGCAGAAGAACGGGAGATACGCAGTATTTT
CASRRTGDTQYF
>TRBV27|17|-|-|TRBJ1-6
TGTGCCAGCAGTTTATCGTTCGCGGCCAAGCTCCATTCACCCCTCCACTTT
CASSLSFAAKLHSPLHF
>TRBV5-4|16|-|-|TRBJ1-2
TGTGCCAGCAGCTTGGCTAGAAAAAAAGCTAACTATGGCTACACCTTC
CASSLARKKANYGYTF
>TRBV6-6|16|-|-|TRBJ1-2
TGTGCCAGCAGTTACTGGGGTATGGGGGGGAACTATGGCTACACCTTC
CASSYWGMGGNYGYTF
>TRBV4-1|14|-|-|TRBJ2-5
TGCGCCAGCAGCCAAGATGCCCGGAGAGAGACCCAGTACTTC
CASSQDARRETQYF
>TRBV7-2|17|TRBD1|few|TRBJ2-7
TGTGCCAGCAGCGTCGGTCCTCCGGGGACAGGGAGCTACGAGCAGTACTTC
CASSVGPPGTGSYEQYF
>TRBV5-8|13|-|-|TRBJ2-3
TGTGCCAGCAGCTCCGGCCCCTCAGATACGCAGTATTTT
CASSSGPSDTQYF
>TRBV7-2|14|-|few|TRBJ1-2
TGTGCCAGTGGGACTGGGGCCCTCGACTATGGCTACACCTTC
CASGTGALDYGYTF
>TRBV7-6|15|-|few|TRBJ2-6
TGTGCCAGCAGCTTAGCTGGAGCTGGGGCCAACGTCCTGACTTTC
CASSLAGAGANVLTF
>TRBV5-5|15|-|few|TRBJ2-1
TGTGCCAGCAGCTTACAGCCTCCCTCCTACAATGAGCAGTTCTTC
CASSLQPPSYNEQFF
>TRBV28|15|-|-|TRBJ1-4
TGTGCCAGCAGTGCAATCTGGGAGGAACAAGAAAAACTGTTTTTT
CASSAIWEEQEKLFF
>TRBV7-8|14|TRBD1|many|TRBJ1-3
TGTGCCAGCAGCCCCGACAGGGTAGAAAACACCATATATTTT
CASSPDRVENTIYF
>TRBV11-2|16|-|few|TRBJ2-6
TGTGCCAGCAGCCGTACCGATCTCTCTGGGGCCAACGTCCTGACTTTC
CASSRTDLSGANVLTF
>TRBV20-1|15|-|-|TRBJ2-7
TGCAGTGCTAGAGACCTTCTAGCGAGCTCCTACGAGCAGTACTTC
CSARDLLASSYEQYF
>TRBV5-1|16|TRBD2|-|TRBJ2-1
TGCGCCAGCAGCTTGGTACCTTCTAGCGGGGCTAATGAGCAGTTCTTC
CASSLVPSSGANEQFF
>TRBV7-2|13|-|few|TRBJ1-5
TGTGCCAGCAGCTATACAGGGAACCAGCCCCAGCATTTT
CASSYTGNQPQHF
>TRBV6-1|15|-|few|TRBJ2-1
TGTGCCAGCAGTGTTCAGGTTACGTCTGGGAATGAGCAGTTCTTC
CASSVQVTSGNEQFF
>TRBV4-3|15|TRBD2|once|TRBJ2-2
TGCGCCAGCAGCCAAGTTCGGGGGGGGGGCGGGGAGCTGTTTTTT
CASSQVRGGGGELFF
>TRBV6-1|15|TRBD2|few|TRBJ2-5
TGTGCCAGCAGTGAGGAGGCGGGGGGTTCAGAGACCCAGTACTTC
CASSEEAGGSETQYF
>TRBV7-8|14|TRBD1|-|TRBJ1-5
TGTGCCAGCAGCGTCGGGACAGGGGGAGCGCCCCAGCATTTT
CASSVGTGGAPQHF